The present T cell receptor (beta chain) was sequenced within a study of blood T cell repertoires in COVID-19. About the study: Acute and convalescent COVID-19 samples came from the United States, Italy and Spain.

CDR1 and CDR2 (germline): SQVTM, ANQGSEA. V shed 3 bases and J 4 bases; nucleotides not matched to a gene: 20. This CDR3 contains 19 residues. This clone has only one observation. Libraries were prepared by immunoSEQ multiplex PCR; TCRdb keeps only in-frame clonotypes and omits some of them. This table holds around 200,000 clones, 88% found once. The chain employs TRBV29-1 and TRBJ2-3, with 9 bases matching TRBD1. Sample: peripheral blood. The sequence came from a man aged 18 to 35 with active or convalescent COVID-19. The CDR3: CSVDFSGATDRGPADTQYF. In DNA form, the CDR3 reads TGCAGCGTTGATTTTTCAGGGGCGACGGACAGGGGTCCCGCAGATACGCAGTATTTT.